These T cell receptor beta chains were read from a single sample in a study of cytomegalovirus exposure and HLA in healthy donors. TCRdb's table, derived via immunoSEQ multiplex PCR, lists solely in-frame clones and lacks some. The sample includes roughly 84,000 clones, approximately 91% seen only once; the top ten take 2% to 2.5%. Material for sequencing was PBMCs. The receptor set was obtained from a man between 25 and 39 years old in good health and CMV-seronegative. Both conserved end residues are part of each CDR3. The D gene is left open where the match is weak. Only some rows state a clone size, as once, few, many or a class for expanded clones.

v_call	j_call	d_call	clone_size	cdr3_nt	cdr3_aa
TRBV5-1	TRBJ2-7	NA	few	TGCGCCAGCAGCTTGTCAGGAGGGAACTACGAGCAGTACTTC	CASSLSGGNYEQYF
TRBV9	TRBJ2-7	TRBD1	NA	TGTGCCAGCAGCGCGGGACAGGGAATCGAGCAGTACTTC	CASSAGQGIEQYF
TRBV11-2	TRBJ2-2	NA	NA	TGTGCCAGCAGCTTTATCCCGGGAAAGAACACCGGGGAGCTGTTTTTT	CASSFIPGKNTGELFF
TRBV6-5	TRBJ1-2	NA	NA	TGTGCCAGCAGAACCCCCGGGACAAGGTCGCGGGGCTACACCTTC	CASRTPGTRSRGYTF
TRBV30	TRBJ2-5	TRBD2	NA	TGTGCCTGGAGTGCTCAGCGGGGGGGGCAAGAGACCCAGTACTTC	CAWSAQRGGQETQYF
TRBV7-8	TRBJ2-7	TRBD1	NA	TGTGCCAGCAGCTCCGGGACAGGAGTTAGGCAGTACTTC	CASSSGTGVRQYF
TRBV19	TRBJ1-5	NA	NA	TGTGCCAGTACGGGAAGGGAAAGCAATCAGCCCCAGCATTTT	CASTGRESNQPQHF
TRBV11-3	TRBJ1-6	TRBD1	few	TGTGCCAGCAGCCTAACGTACCCCGGACAGGGGAATTCACCCCTCCACTTT	CASSLTYPGQGNSPLHF
TRBV14	TRBJ1-6	TRBD1	few	TGTGCCAGCAGCCCGACGAGACAGGGTAATTCACCCCTCCACTTT	CASSPTRQGNSPLHF
TRBV11-2	TRBJ1-2	NA	NA	TGTGCCAGCAGCTCCTGGACACCCCCTCTTAGTGGCTACACCTTC	CASSSWTPPLSGYTF
TRBV7-7	TRBJ2-3	TRBD1	NA	TGTGCTAGCAGCTTGGGACAGACTCTCACAGATACGCAGTATTTT	CASSLGQTLTDTQYF
TRBV6-5	TRBJ1-1	NA	NA	TGTGCCAGCAGGGAACAGCTACTCACTGAAGCTTTCTTT	CASREQLLTEAFF
TRBV14	TRBJ2-3	TRBD2	NA	TGTGCCAGCAGCCAAGGCTTCCCAATTCGTAGCGGGGGGCCCAATACCTACACAGATACGCAGTATTTT	CASSQGFPIRSGGPNTYTDTQYF
TRBV4-1	TRBJ1-2	TRBD1	NA	TGCGCCAGCAGAAGAACTCCGGGACAGGGTGGCTATGGCTACACCTTC	CASRRTPGQGGYGYTF
TRBV28	TRBJ1-3	TRBD1	once	TGTGCCAGCAGGGGACAGGGCTCTGGAAACACCATATATTTT	CASRGQGSGNTIYF
TRBV30	TRBJ1-5	NA	NA	TGTGCCTGGAGTGGCGGGGGTAATCAGCCCCAGCATTTT	CAWSGGGNQPQHF
TRBV29-1	TRBJ1-4	NA	NA	TGCAGCGTCCCTGCGGGGGGCGCAACTAATGAAAAACTGTTTTTT	CSVPAGGATNEKLFF
TRBV9	TRBJ1-2	NA	once	TGTGCCAGCAGCGGGCAGGGAAAGGGCTATGGCTACACCTTC	CASSGQGKGYGYTF
TRBV10-3	TRBJ2-5	TRBD1	NA	TGTGCCATCAGTCCGGGACAGGGCAGGGAGACCCAGTACTTC	CAISPGQGRETQYF
TRBV6-1	TRBJ1-4	TRBD1	once	TGTGCCAGCAGTGAAAGGGGACAGGGGTGGTATAATGAAAAACTGTTTTTT	CASSERGQGWYNEKLFF
TRBV30	TRBJ2-3	TRBD2	NA	TGTGCCTGGAGTACTGGGACTAGCGGGCCCACAGATACGCAGTATTTT	CAWSTGTSGPTDTQYF
TRBV5-1	TRBJ2-1	NA	NA	TGCGCCAGCAGCTTGGGACCCACCAACGCCGACATCATCTATGAGCAGTTCTTC	CASSLGPTNADIIYEQFF
TRBV19	TRBJ2-3	NA	NA	TGTGCCAGTAGTATGGCGGGGACAGATACGCAGTATTTT	CASSMAGTDTQYF
TRBV28	TRBJ2-2	NA	NA	TGTGCCAGCAGTTTAGCTAGCATGGACACCGGGGAGCTGTTTTTT	CASSLASMDTGELFF
TRBV10-1	TRBJ1-5	NA	NA	TGCGCCAGCGGACCCGTGGGGGGGGGATGTCAGCCCCAGCATTTT	CASGPVGGGCQPQHF
TRBV21-1	TRBJ2-7	NA	NA	TGTGCCAGCAGCAAAGAAACTAGCGGGGGGGCCTACGAGCAGTACTTC	CASSKETSGGAYEQYF
TRBV7-3	TRBJ1-1	NA	NA	TGTGCCAGCAGCTTAACGGTTGTGGGGGCAGGTGGCACTGAAGCTTTCTTT	CASSLTVVGAGGTEAFF
TRBV7-9	TRBJ1-1	TRBD1	NA	TGTGCCAGCAGCTTCTATGGGACAGGGCCCACTGAAGCTTTCTTT	CASSFYGTGPTEAFF
TRBV7-2	TRBJ1-5	NA	NA	TGTGCCAGCAGCTCGATAGGTCGGGGGGGGCATAGCAATCAGCCCCAGCATTTT	CASSSIGRGGHSNQPQHF
TRBV28	TRBJ1-1	TRBD1	few	TGTGCCAGCAGGGGCGGACAGGGAAGCTTAACTGAAGCTTTCTTT	CASRGGQGSLTEAFF
TRBV6-1	TRBJ2-7	TRBD2	NA	TGTGCCAGCAGAACGGGACTAGCTCACCACGAGCAGTACTTC	CASRTGLAHHEQYF
TRBV19	TRBJ1-5	TRBD1	NA	TGTGCCAGTAGTCAGACAGGGGGGATCGGGCCCCAGCATTTT	CASSQTGGIGPQHF
TRBV11-2	TRBJ1-1	NA	NA	TGTGCCAGCACCCCCCCCGGGGGTATGAACACTGAAGCTTTCTTT	CASTPPGGMNTEAFF
TRBV4-1	TRBJ2-1	TRBD2	NA	TGCGCCAGCAGCCAGGCCGGGACTATTTACAATGAGCAGTTCTTC	CASSQAGTIYNEQFF